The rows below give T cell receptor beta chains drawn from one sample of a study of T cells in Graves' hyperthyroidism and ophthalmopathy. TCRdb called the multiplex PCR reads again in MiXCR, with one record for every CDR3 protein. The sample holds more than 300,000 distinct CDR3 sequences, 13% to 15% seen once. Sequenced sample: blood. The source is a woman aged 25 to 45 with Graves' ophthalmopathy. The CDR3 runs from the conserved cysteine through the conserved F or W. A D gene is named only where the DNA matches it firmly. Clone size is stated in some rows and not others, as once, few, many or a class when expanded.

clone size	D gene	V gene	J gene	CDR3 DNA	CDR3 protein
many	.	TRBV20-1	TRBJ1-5	TGCAGTGGGGCGGAGGGGGTGATAAATCAGCCCCAGCATTTT	CSGAEGVINQPQHF
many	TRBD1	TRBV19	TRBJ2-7	TGTGCCAGTAGTCCAAGCCGGGACAGATGGTACGAGCAGTACTTC	CASSPSRDRWYEQYF
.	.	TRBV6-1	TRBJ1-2	TGTGCCAGCAGTCAGCGGGCAGGGACCTACACCTTC	CASSQRAGTYTF
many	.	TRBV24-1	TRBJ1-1	TGTGCCACCAGTGACGCGGGTAACACTGAAGCTTTCTTT	CATSDAGNTEAFF
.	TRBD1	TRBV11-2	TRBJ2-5	TGTGCCAGCAGGCCCATGAGGGGGCTGGAGACCCAGTACTTC	CASRPMRGLETQYF
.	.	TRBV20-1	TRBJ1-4	TGCAGTGCTCGAGACAGAGATAATGAAAAACTGTTTTTT	CSARDRDNEKLFF
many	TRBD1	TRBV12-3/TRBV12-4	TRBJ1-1	TGTGCCAGCAGTTCCACGGACAGGCCGCTAAACACTGAAGCTTTCTTT	CASSSTDRPLNTEAFF
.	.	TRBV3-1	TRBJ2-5	TGTGCCAGCAGCCAAGCGGGGGCAGGGAGAGAGACCCAGTACTTC	CASSQAGAGRETQYF
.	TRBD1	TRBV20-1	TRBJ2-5	TGCAGTGCTTATAGGACAGGGGAGGGAGAGACCCAGTACTTC	CSAYRTGEGETQYF
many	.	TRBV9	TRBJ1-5	TGTGCCAGCAGCCCCAGAGGTGGCAGGGATCAGCCCCAGCATTTT	CASSPRGGRDQPQHF
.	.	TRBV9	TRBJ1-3	TGTGCCAGCAGCGAGGACCTAGAAAGGCCTGGAAACACCATATATTTT	CASSEDLERPGNTIYF